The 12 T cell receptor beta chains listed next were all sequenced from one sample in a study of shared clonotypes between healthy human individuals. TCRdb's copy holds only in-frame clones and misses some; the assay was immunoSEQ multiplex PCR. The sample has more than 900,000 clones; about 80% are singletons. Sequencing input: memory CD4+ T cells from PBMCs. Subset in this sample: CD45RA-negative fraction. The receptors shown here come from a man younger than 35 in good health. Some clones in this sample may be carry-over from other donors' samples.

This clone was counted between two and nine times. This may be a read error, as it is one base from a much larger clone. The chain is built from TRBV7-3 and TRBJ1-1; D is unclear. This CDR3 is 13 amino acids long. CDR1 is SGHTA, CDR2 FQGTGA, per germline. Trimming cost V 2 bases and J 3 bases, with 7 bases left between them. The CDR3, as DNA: TGTGCCAGCAGCTTAGCGGTGGACACTGAAGCTTTCTTT. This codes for CASSLAVDTEAFF.

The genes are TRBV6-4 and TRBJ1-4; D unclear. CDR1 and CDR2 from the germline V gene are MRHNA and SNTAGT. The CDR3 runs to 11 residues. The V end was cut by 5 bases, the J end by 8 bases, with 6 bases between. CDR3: CASSSIEKLFF. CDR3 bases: TGTGCCAGCAGTAGTATCGAAAAACTGTTTTTT.

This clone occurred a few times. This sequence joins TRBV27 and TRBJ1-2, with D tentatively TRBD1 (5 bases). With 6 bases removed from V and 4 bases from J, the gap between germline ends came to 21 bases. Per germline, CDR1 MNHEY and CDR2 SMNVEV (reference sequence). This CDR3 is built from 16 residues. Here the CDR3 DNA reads TGTGCCAGCAGGACGACAGAATGGGGCAATTTCTATGGCTACACCTTC. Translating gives CASRTTEWGNFYGYTF.

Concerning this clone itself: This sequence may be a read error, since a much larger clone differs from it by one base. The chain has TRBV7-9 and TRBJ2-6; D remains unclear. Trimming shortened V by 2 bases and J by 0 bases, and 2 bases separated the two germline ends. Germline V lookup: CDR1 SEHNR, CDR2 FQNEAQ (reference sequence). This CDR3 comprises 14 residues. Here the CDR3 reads CASSLTSGANVLTF. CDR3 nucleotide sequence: TGTGCCAGCAGCTTAACCTCTGGGGCCAACGTCCTGACTTTC. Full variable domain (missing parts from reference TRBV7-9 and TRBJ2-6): DTGVSQNPRHKITKRGQNVTFRCDPISEHNRLYWYRQTLGQGPEFLTYFQNEAQLEKSRLLSDRFSAERPKGSFSTLEIQRTEQGDSAMYLCASSLTSGANVLTFGAGSRLTVL.

Here the CDR3 DNA reads TGTGCCAGCAGCTTAGGTGGGGATGGAACTGAAGCTTTCTTT. Amino acid sequence: CASSLGGDGTEAFF. V and J are TRBV7-9 and TRBJ1-1, with D unresolved. Germline V gene lookup returns CDR1 SEHNR and CDR2 FQNEAQ (reference sequence). Trimming cost V 1 base and J 5 bases, with 11 bases left between them. The CDR3 is 14 amino acids. The variable domain in full, completed from reference TRBV7-9 and TRBJ1-1, reads DTGVSQNPRHKITKRGQNVTFRCDPISEHNRLYWYRQTLGQGPEFLTYFQNEAQLEKSRLLSDRFSAERPKGSFSTLEIQRTEQGDSAMYLCASSLGGDGTEAFFGQGTRLTVV.

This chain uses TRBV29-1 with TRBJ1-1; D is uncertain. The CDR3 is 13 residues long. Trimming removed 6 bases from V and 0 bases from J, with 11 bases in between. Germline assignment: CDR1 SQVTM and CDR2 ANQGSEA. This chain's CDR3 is CSVEQLMNTEAFF. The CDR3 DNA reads TGCAGCGTAGAACAGCTCATGAACACTGAAGCTTTCTTT.

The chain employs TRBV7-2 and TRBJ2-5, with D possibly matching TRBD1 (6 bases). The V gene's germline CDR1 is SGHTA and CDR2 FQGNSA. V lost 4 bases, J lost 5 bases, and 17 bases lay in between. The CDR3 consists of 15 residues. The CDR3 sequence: CASSSGTQSRETQYF. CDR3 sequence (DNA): TGTGCCAGCAGCTCCGGGACACAATCTAGGGAGACCCAGTACTTC.

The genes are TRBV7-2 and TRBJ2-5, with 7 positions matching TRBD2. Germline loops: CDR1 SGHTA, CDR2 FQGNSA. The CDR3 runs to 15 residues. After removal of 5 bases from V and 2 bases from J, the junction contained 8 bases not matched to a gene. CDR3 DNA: TGTGCCAGCAGCCCCGGGGCTAGCGGACAAGAGACCCAGTACTTC. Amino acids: CASSPGASGQETQYF.

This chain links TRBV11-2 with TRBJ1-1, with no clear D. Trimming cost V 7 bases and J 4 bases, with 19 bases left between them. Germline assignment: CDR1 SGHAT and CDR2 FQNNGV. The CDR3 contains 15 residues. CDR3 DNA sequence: TGTGCCAGCAACAAACAGCCCGGGGTAGGCACTGAAGCTTTCTTT. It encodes CASNKQPGVGTEAFF.

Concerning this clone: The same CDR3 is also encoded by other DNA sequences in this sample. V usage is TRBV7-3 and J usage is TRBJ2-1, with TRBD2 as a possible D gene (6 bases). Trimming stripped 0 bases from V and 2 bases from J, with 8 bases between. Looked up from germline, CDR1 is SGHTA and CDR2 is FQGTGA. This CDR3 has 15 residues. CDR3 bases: TGTGCCAGCAGCTTAACTAGCGGTGCCTACAATGAGCAGTTCTTC. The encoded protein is CASSLTSGAYNEQFF.

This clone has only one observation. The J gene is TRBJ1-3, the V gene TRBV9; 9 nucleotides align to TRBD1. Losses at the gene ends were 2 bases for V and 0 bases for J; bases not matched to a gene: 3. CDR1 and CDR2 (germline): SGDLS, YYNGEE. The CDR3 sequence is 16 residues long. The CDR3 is CASSVGTGISGNTIYF. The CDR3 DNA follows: TGTGCCAGCAGCGTTGGGACAGGGATCTCTGGAAACACCATATATTTT. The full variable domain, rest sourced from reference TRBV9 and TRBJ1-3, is DSGVTQTPKHLITATGQRVTLRCSPRSGDLSVYWYQQSLDQGLQFLIQYYNGEERAKGNILERFSAQQFPDLHSELNLSSLELGDSALYFCASSVGTGISGNTIYFGEGSWLTVV.

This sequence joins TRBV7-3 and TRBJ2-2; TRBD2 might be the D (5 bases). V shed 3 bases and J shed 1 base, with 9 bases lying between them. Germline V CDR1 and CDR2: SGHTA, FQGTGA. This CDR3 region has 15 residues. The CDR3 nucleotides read TGTGCCAGCAGCTTCCAGGCGGGGAACACCGGGGAGCTGTTTTTT. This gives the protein CASSFQAGNTGELFF.